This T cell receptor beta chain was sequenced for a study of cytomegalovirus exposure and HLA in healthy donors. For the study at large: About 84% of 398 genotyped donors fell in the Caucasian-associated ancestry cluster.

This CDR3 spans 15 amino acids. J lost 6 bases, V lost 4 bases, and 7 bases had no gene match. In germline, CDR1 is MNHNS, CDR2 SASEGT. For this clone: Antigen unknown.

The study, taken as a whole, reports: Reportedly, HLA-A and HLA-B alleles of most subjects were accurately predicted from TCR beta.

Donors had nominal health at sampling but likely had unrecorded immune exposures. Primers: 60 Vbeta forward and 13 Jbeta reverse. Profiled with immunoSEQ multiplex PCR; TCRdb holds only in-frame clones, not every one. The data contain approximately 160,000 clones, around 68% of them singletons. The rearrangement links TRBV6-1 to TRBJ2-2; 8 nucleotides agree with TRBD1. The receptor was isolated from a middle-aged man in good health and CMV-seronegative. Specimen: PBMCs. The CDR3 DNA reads TGTGCCAGCAGTGTGCAGGGGGCTAAGTCCGGGGAGCTGTTTTTT. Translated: CASSVQGAKSGELFF.